This T cell receptor (beta chain) was identified in a study of T-cell memory formation after mild COVID-19. Findings and limits, study-wide: Later expanders leaned toward CD4+, whereas clones contracting from day 15 to 85 were balanced CD4/CD8. Some responding clones appeared in pre-infection memory, suggesting cross-reactive memory joined.

CDR1 is SQVTM, CDR2 ANQGSEA, per germline. The CDR3 totals 15 residues. Trimming removed 1 base from V and 1 base from J, with 10 bases in between. This clonotype has more than one count but fewer than ten. Its antigen is still unknown. One entry per CDR3 protein results from TCRdb running MiXCR on the 5' RACE reads. The sample carries 470,000 or so distinct CDR3 sequences, roughly 18% recorded once. Material for sequencing was PBMCs or a T cell subset sorted from them (not recorded which). This chain connects TRBV29-1 to TRBJ2-2; D perhaps matches TRBD2 (5 bases). The sequence was collected from a man aged 18 to 29 who had mild COVID-19 (a few samples of this study predate the infection). Cell type and time point are not known. The CDR3 DNA reads as TGCAGCGTTGAAGGTTCAAGCGGGAACACCGGGGAGCTGTTTTTT. Translated: CSVEGSSGNTGELFF.